This T cell receptor (beta chain) comes out of a study of CD8 T cells in ankylosing spondylitis. Study observations and caveats: From matched ankylosing spondylitis synovial fluid, disease-linked clones were reportedly recovered at significantly enriched levels. Seemingly characteristic of ankylosing spondylitis blood was a TCR beta motif consisting of under 10 highly homologous variants. Within peripheral blood, clones linked to disease were CD8+ and relatively rare.

In its sample, this clonotype was seen a few times. Its antigen is unknown. Using quantitative 5'-RACE with molecular barcodes, the authors made TCR beta libraries. TCRdb processed the 5' RACE reads anew with MiXCR; each CDR3 protein has one entry. The sample has roughly 700,000 distinct CDR3 sequences, under 20% seen once. J gave up 0 bases and V 1 base, and 3 bases lay outside the gene matches. The germline gives CDR1 LGHDT, CDR2 YNNKEL (reference sequence). The CDR3 spans 16 residues. Sequencing used blood, either unsorted or a sorted T cell fraction (not recorded which). This chain links TRBV3-1 with TRBJ2-1, with 7 bases aligning to TRBD2. The source of this sequence is a male donor with ankylosing spondylitis. The DNA of the CDR3 is TGTGCCAGCAGCCAAGCGCGGGGGAGCTCCTACAATGAGCAGTTCTTC. Protein sequence: CASSQARGSSYNEQFF.